The text below deals with one T cell receptor (beta chain). Its antigen is not known. This sample was taken from a study of immune evolution from preneoplasia to lung adenocarcinoma. Points from the study as a whole: Clonality was highest in normal lung, lower in later-stage lesions apparently.

The CDR3 totals 13 residues. The junction had 6 bases not matched to a gene; V was cut back by 6 bases and J by 4 bases. CDR1 SQVTM and CDR2 ANQGSEA come from the germline V gene. Patient tissue came from resections in Japan or China, 2014–2017. Here immunoSEQ multiplex PCR was the method, and the copy in TCRdb shows in-frame clones only, minus some. There are approximately 4,000 clones in the sample; around 86% occur only once, and around 3.9% lies in the top ten. The origin of this receptor is a donor aged 70 or older with lung adenocarcinoma. The chain joins TRBV29-1 to TRBJ1-1; 9 bases are shared with TRBD1. The sequenced sample consisted of FFPE minimally invasive lung adenocarcinoma tissue. The chain's CDR3 is CSVGQGSFTEAFF. CDR3 coding DNA: TGCAGCGTGGGACAGGGAAGTTTCACTGAAGCTTTCTTT.